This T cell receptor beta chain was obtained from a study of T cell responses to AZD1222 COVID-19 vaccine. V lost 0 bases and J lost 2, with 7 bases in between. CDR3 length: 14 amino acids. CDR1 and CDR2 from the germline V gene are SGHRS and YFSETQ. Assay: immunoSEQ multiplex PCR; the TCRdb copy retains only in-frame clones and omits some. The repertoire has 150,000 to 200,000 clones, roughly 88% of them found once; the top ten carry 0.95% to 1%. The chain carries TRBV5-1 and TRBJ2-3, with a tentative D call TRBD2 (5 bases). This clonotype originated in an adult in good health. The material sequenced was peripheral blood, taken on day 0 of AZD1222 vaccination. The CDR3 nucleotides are TGCGCCAGCAGCTTGGACGGGGACACAGATACGCAGTATTTT. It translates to CASSLDGDTDTQYF.